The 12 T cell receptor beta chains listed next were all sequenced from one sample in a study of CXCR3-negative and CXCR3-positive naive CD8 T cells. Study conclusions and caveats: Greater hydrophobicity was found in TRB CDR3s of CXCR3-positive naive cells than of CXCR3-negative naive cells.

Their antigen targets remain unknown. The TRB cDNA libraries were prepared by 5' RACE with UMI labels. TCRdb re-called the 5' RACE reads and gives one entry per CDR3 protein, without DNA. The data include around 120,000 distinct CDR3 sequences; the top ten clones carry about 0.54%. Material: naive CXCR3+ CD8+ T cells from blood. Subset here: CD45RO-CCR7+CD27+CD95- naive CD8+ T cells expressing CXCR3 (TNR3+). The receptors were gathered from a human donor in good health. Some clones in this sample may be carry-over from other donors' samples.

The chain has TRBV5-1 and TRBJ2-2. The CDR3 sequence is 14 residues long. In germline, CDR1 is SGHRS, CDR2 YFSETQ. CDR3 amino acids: CASSFSLNTGELFF.

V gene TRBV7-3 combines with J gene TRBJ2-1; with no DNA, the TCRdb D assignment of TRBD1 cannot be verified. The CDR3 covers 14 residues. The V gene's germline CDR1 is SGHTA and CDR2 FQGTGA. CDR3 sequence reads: CASSLSSGGNEQFF.

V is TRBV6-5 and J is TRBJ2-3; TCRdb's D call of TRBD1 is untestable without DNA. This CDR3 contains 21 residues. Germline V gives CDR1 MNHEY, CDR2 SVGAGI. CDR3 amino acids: CASSYTQGQDPTSVGADTQYF.

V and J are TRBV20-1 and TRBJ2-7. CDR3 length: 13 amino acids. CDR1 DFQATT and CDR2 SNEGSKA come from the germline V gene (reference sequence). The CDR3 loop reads CSARADTDYEQYF.

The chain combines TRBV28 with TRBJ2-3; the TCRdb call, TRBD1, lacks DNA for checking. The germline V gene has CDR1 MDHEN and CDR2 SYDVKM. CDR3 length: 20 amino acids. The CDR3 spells CASSTYPGVSQAPLTDTQYF. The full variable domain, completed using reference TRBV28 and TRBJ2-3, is DVKVTQSSRYLVKRTGEKVFLECVQDMDHENMFWYRQDPGLGLRLIYFSYDVKMKEKGDIPEGYSVSREKKERFSLILESASTNQTSMYLCASSTYPGVSQAPLTDTQYFGPGTRLTVL.

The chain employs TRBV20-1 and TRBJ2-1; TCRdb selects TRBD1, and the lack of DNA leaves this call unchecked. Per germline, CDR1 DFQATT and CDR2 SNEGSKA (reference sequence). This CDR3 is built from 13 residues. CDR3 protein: CSARAGIFNEQFF.

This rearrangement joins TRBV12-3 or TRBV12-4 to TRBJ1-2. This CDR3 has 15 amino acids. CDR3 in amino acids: CASSPPSSANYGYTF.

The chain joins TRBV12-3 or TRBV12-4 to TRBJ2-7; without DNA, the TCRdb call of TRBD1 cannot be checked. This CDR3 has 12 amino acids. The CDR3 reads CASSSVGNEQYF.

The CDR3 sequence is CAWTGEAHSYNEQFF. The chain has TRBV30 and TRBJ2-1; absent DNA, TCRdb's TRBD2 call cannot be checked. Germline V gene sequence: CDR1 GTSNPN, CDR2 SVGIG (reference sequence). The CDR3 covers 15 residues.

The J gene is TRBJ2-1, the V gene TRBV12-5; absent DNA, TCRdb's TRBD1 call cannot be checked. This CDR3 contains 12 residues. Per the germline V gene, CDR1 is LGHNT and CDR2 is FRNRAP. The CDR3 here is CASGLSRDEQFF.

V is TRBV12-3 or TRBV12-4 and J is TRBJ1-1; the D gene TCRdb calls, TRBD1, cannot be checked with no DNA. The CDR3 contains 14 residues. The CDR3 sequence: CASSKAAQGTEAFF.

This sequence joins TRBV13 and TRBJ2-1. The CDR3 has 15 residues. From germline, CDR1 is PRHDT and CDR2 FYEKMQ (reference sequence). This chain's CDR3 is CASSLESSVYNEQFF. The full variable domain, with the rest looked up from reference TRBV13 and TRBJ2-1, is AAGVIQSPRHLIKEKRETATLKCYPIPRHDTVYWYQQGPGQDPQFLISFYEKMQSDKGSIPDRFSAQQFSDYHSELNMSSLELGDSALYFCASSLESSVYNEQFFGPGTRLTVL.